This TCR beta chain was identified during a study of T cells after yellow fever vaccination. TCRdb re-derived calls from the 5' RACE reads in MiXCR, one entry per CDR3 protein. The sample has 350,000 to 450,000 distinct CDR3 sequences, around 20% seen once. The sequencing used PBMCs, collected before the yellow fever booster vaccination. The sequence was collected from a man aged 18 to 29 who received the YFV17D yellow fever vaccine.

CDR3 loop: CASSYGGEASRGEQYV. CDR3 bases: TGTGCCAGCAGTTACGGGGGCGAGGCGAGCCGGGGGGAGCAGTACGTC. The chain couples TRBV6-6 to TRBJ2-7; perhaps D is TRBD1 or TRBD2 (6 bases each). The germline V and J ends were trimmed by 2 bases and 7 bases, with 21 bases remaining between them. This CDR3 has 16 residues. Germline CDR1 reads MNHNY; CDR2 reads SVGAGI (reference sequence).